This note documents a single T cell receptor (beta chain) sequence. Original processing notes: By means of reference gene primer amplification, nucleated cell counts were estimated. Assay: immunoSEQ multiplex PCR; the TCRdb copy retains only in-frame clones and omits some. Clonal size and the V and J genes are those of that table, whereas D and trimming came from the DNA. The sample carries approximately 150,000 clones, approximately 87% recorded once. The CDR3 covers 14 residues. Germline-derived CDR1 and CDR2 are KGHSH and LQKENI. V lost 2 bases, J lost 4 bases, and 2 bases stayed unmatched. This specimen belongs to a study of blood T cell repertoires in COVID-19. Study background: The samples span acute and convalescent COVID-19 from the United States, Italy and Spain. PBMCs, B-cell-depleted T cells, or T cells provided the cDNA or gDNA that made up the material.

The receptor's source is a woman aged 45-65 years with active or convalescent COVID-19. Sequenced: peripheral blood. This chain connects TRBV18 to TRBJ2-3; 8 bases are shared with TRBD2. The DNA of the CDR3 is TGTGCCAGCTCACCAAACGGGGGGGCAGATACGCAGTATTTT. It encodes CASSPNGGADTQYF.